One sample yielded the 25 T cell receptor beta chains listed below, sequenced in a study of cytomegalovirus exposure and HLA in healthy donors. In the PCR, 60 Vbeta and 13 Jbeta primers were used. Some clones are missing from TCRdb's copy, which holds only in-frame ones; the method was immunoSEQ multiplex PCR. The sample has 90,000 to 100,000 clones, 70% to 80% seen once; the top ten hold approximately 8%. Sequenced sample: PBMCs. The receptors shown here come from a female donor in good health and CMV-seronegative.

V and J are TRBV7-8 and TRBJ1-4, with a possible D match to TRBD1 (5 bases). The length of the CDR3 is 17 residues. Germline V gene sequence: CDR1 SGHVS, CDR2 FQNEAQ. V was trimmed by 2 bases and J by 3 bases, leaving 16 bases between them. The CDR3 protein is CASSLISREAPNEKLFF. The CDR3 coding sequence is TGTGCCAGCAGCTTAATTTCCAGGGAAGCCCCTAATGAAAAACTGTTTTTT.

This chain links TRBV28 with TRBJ1-1, with D tentatively TRBD1 (5 bases). Trimming stripped 2 bases from V and 3 bases from J, with 13 bases between. Germline V lookup: CDR1 MDHEN, CDR2 SYDVKM. The CDR3 has 15 residues. CDR3 bases: TGTGCCAGCAGTTTAGGGGGGAGCTTTGACACTGAAGCTTTCTTT. The encoded protein is CASSLGGSFDTEAFF. Based on the CDR3 plus reference TRBV28 and TRBJ1-1, the full variable domain is DVKVTQSSRYLVKRTGEKVFLECVQDMDHENMFWYRQDPGLGLRLIYFSYDVKMKEKGDIPEGYSVSREKKERFSLILESASTNQTSMYLCASSLGGSFDTEAFFGQGTRLTVV.

This chain joins TRBV29-1 and TRBJ1-1; D may be TRBD1 (5 bases). The CDR3 is 11 amino acids. V was clipped by 6 bases and J by 4 bases, with 9 bases between them. Germline CDR1 SQVTM, CDR2 ANQGSEA. CDR3 sequence: CSVPGSTEAFF. For the CDR3, the DNA is TGCAGCGTCCCAGGGTCCACTGAAGCTTTCTTT.

In the case of this clone: This sample also contains other DNA sequences that code for the same CDR3. The chain links TRBV7-2 to TRBJ2-3; a weak D match, TRBD1 (5 bases). CDR3 length equals 16 residues. CDR1 and CDR2 (germline): SGHTA, FQGNSA. V was trimmed by 8 bases and J by 0 bases, leaving 18 bases between them. This CDR3 is CASGADKTSSTDTQYF. The CDR3 DNA is TGTGCCAGCGGGGCGGACAAGACATCTAGCACAGATACGCAGTATTTT.

The chain combines TRBV5-1 with TRBJ1-3; no clear D. Germline V lookup: CDR1 SGHRS, CDR2 YFSETQ. Trimming cost V 0 bases and J 1 base, with 20 bases left between them. This CDR3 spans 19 amino acids. CDR3 sequence (DNA): TGCGCCAGCAGCTTGGCCTCTGGGCCCGCCAGTACGTCTGGAAACACCATATATTTT. Residues: CASSLASGPASTSGNTIYF.

V and J are TRBV7-8 and TRBJ2-2; a weak D match, TRBD2 (6 bases). This CDR3 is built from 14 residues. CDR1 SGHVS and CDR2 FQNEAQ come from the germline V gene. The V and J ends lost 2 bases and 4 bases respectively, with 8 bases between them. CDR3 sequence reads: CASSLRRGTGELFF. The CDR3 DNA reads TGTGCCAGCAGCTTAAGGAGGGGCACCGGGGAGCTGTTTTTT.

This clone was counted between two and nine times. This chain uses TRBV5-4 with TRBJ2-1; D possibly corresponds to TRBD1 (6 bases). The CDR3 is made up of 16 amino acids. CDR1 is SGHNT and CDR2 is YYREEE in the germline V gene (reference sequence). Trimming stripped 4 bases from V and 3 bases from J, with 17 bases between. CDR3 sequence (DNA): TGTGCCAGCAGCCCTGGAGGTCAGGGGCACTACAATGAGCAGTTCTTC. As protein: CASSPGGQGHYNEQFF.

The rearrangement links TRBV2 to TRBJ2-1, with TRBD1 matching 9 bases. V was clipped by 7 bases and J by 2 bases; unmatched bases: 6. CDR1 SNHLY and CDR2 FYNNEI come from the germline V gene. The CDR3 consists of 15 residues. The CDR3 nucleotides read TGTGCCAGCATTCTCCGGGACAGGGCCTACAATGAGCAGTTCTTC. It translates to CASILRDRAYNEQFF. Full variable domain (rest looked up from reference TRBV2 and TRBJ2-1): EPEVTQTPSHQVTQMGQEVILRCVPISNHLYFYWYRQILGQKVEFLVSFYNNEISEKSEIFDDQFSVERPDGSNFTLKIRSTKLEDSAMYFCASILRDRAYNEQFFGPGTRLTVL.

This clone was seen a single time. This rearrangement joins TRBV7-2 to TRBJ1-2; D is unclear. The CDR3 length is 14 residues. Deletions cut 1 base from V and 0 bases from J, with 6 bases between. Germline V CDR1 and CDR2: SGHTA, FQGNSA. The CDR3 is CASSLVRSNYGYTF. CDR3 coding DNA: TGTGCCAGCAGCTTAGTCAGATCTAACTATGGCTACACCTTC.

This clone was seen a single time. The chain links TRBV19 to TRBJ2-7; D is unclear. From germline, CDR1 is LNHDA and CDR2 SQIVND (reference sequence). Trimming left V 9 bases short and J 2 bases short, with 8 bases between. There are 11 residues in the CDR3. The CDR3 here is CASGGPYEQYF. The CDR3, as DNA: TGTGCCAGCGGTGGGCCCTACGAGCAGTACTTC.

The chain uses TRBV5-1 and TRBJ2-3; 10 positions agree with TRBD2. The CDR3 is 15 residues long. Germline lookup yields CDR1 SGHRS and CDR2 YFSETQ. Losses at the gene ends were 4 bases for V and 4 bases for J; bases not matched to a gene: 6. The CDR3: CASSDLAGEADTQYF. The CDR3 region has the DNA TGCGCCAGCAGCGACCTAGCGGGGGAGGCAGATACGCAGTATTTT.

The V and J genes are TRBV30 and TRBJ2-3, with 13 bases aligning to TRBD2. CDR3 length: 16 amino acids. The ends lost 0 bases at V and 1 base at J; junction bases unmatched: 1. The germline V gene encodes CDR1 GTSNPN and CDR2 SVGIG (reference sequence). DNA for the CDR3: TGTGCCTGGAGTGTCGGGACTAGCGGGGGCACAGATACGCAGTATTTT. Protein sequence: CAWSVGTSGGTDTQYF.

The CDR3, as DNA: TGTGCCAGCAGCCTCAACAGGGAGCTCGATGAGCAGTTCTTC. Amino acids: CASSLNRELDEQFF. The V and J genes are TRBV11-2 and TRBJ2-1; TRBD1 is a possible D gene (6 bases). This CDR3 comprises 14 residues. V was pared by 5 bases and J by 8 bases, with 16 bases between. Germline V lookup: CDR1 SGHAT, CDR2 FQNNGV. Together with reference TRBV11-2 and TRBJ2-1, the CDR3 gives the full variable domain: EAGVAQSPRYKIIEKRQSVAFWCNPISGHATLYWYQQILGQGPKLLIQFQNNGVVDDSQLPKDRFSAERLKGVDSTLKIQPAKLEDSAVYLCASSLNRELDEQFFGPGTRLTVL.

This CDR3 is CASSLAGQSRSNQPQHF. The CDR3 DNA sequence: TGTGCCAGCAGCCTGGCGGGACAGTCGAGAAGCAATCAGCCCCAGCATTTT. V usage is TRBV7-9 and J usage is TRBJ1-5; 7 nucleotides agree with TRBD1. After removal of 5 bases from V and 1 base from J, the junction contained 11 bases not matched to a gene. The germline V gene has CDR1 SEHNR and CDR2 FQNEAQ (reference sequence). The CDR3 spans 17 residues.

This clone appeared a single time. The junction does not match germline at one end; this may be a read error. The rearrangement joins TRBV18 to TRBJ1-6, with 8 bases matching TRBD1. Germline V gene sequence: CDR1 KGHSH, CDR2 LQKENI. The CDR3 is 15 amino acids. The CDR3 protein is CASSPQGDYNSPLHF. In DNA, the CDR3 is TGTGCCAGCTCGCCACAGGGGGACTATAATTCACCCCTCCACTTT. Combining the CDR3 with reference TRBV18 and TRBJ1-6 gives the whole variable domain NAGVMQNPRHLVRRRGQEARLRCSPMKGHSHVYWYRQLPEEGLKFMVYLQKENIIDESGMPKERFSAEFPKEGPSILRIQQVVRGDSAAYFCASSPQGDYNSPLHFGNGTRLTVT.

The J gene is TRBJ1-5, the V gene TRBV2, with a weak D call TRBD1 (5 bases). The CDR3 length is 14 residues. The germline V gene encodes CDR1 SNHLY and CDR2 FYNNEI. V shed 2 bases and J shed 7 bases, with 12 bases lying between them. The CDR3 coding sequence is TGTGCCAGCAGTGAATCAGGGATCCGGCAGCCCCAGCATTTT. The encoded protein is CASSESGIRQPQHF.

This clone showed up just a few times. This chain connects TRBV5-4 to TRBJ1-2, with D maybe TRBD1 (5 bases). Trimming stripped 2 bases from V and 8 bases from J, with 13 bases between. This CDR3 spans 13 amino acids. Germline-derived CDR1 and CDR2 are SGHNT and YYREEE (reference sequence). The CDR3: CASSLGQGGGYTF. The CDR3 coding sequence is TGTGCCAGCAGCTTAGGGCAGGGAGGAGGCTACACCTTC.

This clone was observed a single time. The rearrangement joins TRBV18 to TRBJ2-3; 8 nucleotides agree with TRBD1. From germline, CDR1 is KGHSH and CDR2 LQKENI. The CDR3 has 14 residues. Trimming removed 6 bases from V and 4 bases from J; junction bases left unmatched: 6. The CDR3 sequence is CASSAGTGSDTQYF. The CDR3 nucleotides are TGTGCCAGCTCCGCCGGGACAGGCTCAGATACGCAGTATTTT.

This clone has a single count. The V and J genes are TRBV5-1 and TRBJ2-2; TRBD1 agrees at 8 bases. CDR3 length: 15 amino acids. Germline CDR1 is SGHRS and CDR2 is YFSETQ. Trimming took 0 bases from V and 7 from J; bases not matched to a gene: 5. CDR3: CASSLVPGGGGELFF. The CDR3 nucleotides read TGCGCCAGCAGCTTGGTCCCAGGGGGCGGCGGGGAGCTGTTTTTT.

The V gene is TRBV2, the J gene TRBJ1-5, with D tentatively TRBD1 (6 bases). This CDR3 comprises 15 residues. Germline V lookup: CDR1 SNHLY, CDR2 FYNNEI. Trimming removed 4 bases at V and 8 bases at J, with 18 bases between. The CDR3 loop reads CASSGGAGAVEPQHF. CDR3 DNA sequence: TGTGCCAGCAGTGGGGGAGCGGGGGCAGTTGAGCCCCAGCATTTT.

The chain recombines TRBV11-2 with TRBJ1-2, with TRBD1 as a possible D gene (5 bases). The CDR3 runs to 15 residues. V lost 2 bases and J 0 bases, leaving 10 bases between the germline ends. Germline values: CDR1 SGHAT, CDR2 FQNNGV. The CDR3 DNA sequence: TGTGCCAGCAGCTTATTCAGGGTGGCTAACTATGGCTACACCTTC. It specifies CASSLFRVANYGYTF.

This clone was observed a few times. V usage is TRBV18 and J usage is TRBJ1-2; 7 bases line up with TRBD1. The CDR3 is made up of 16 amino acids. After removal of 3 bases from V and 4 bases from J, the junction contained 11 bases not matched to a gene. Germline CDR1 and CDR2: KGHSH and LQKENI. In DNA form, the CDR3 reads TGTGCCAGCTCACCCGATCGACAGGGAGGTATCTATGGCTACACCTTC. Translated: CASSPDRQGGIYGYTF.

This chain connects TRBV11-2 to TRBJ2-7, with 12 bases aligning to TRBD2. V trimming: 1 base; J trimming: 5 bases; junction bases outside the gene matches: 9. From germline, CDR1 is SGHAT and CDR2 FQNNGV. The length of the CDR3 is 17 residues. The CDR3 is CASSLGTSGRSINEQYF. The DNA for the CDR3 is TGTGCCAGCAGCTTAGGAACTAGCGGGAGGAGTATTAACGAGCAGTACTTC.

This clone was detected only a few times. V usage is TRBV7-2 and J usage is TRBJ1-2, with a possible D match to TRBD1 (5 bases). V was shortened by 3 bases and J by 5 bases, with 10 bases between the two germline ends. Germline CDR1 and CDR2: SGHTA and FQGNSA. The CDR3 loop spans 13 amino acids. CDR3 coding DNA: TGTGCCAGCAGCTTTGGGGAGGGGTATGGCTACACCTTC. Protein product: CASSFGEGYGYTF.

The chain uses TRBV5-8 and TRBJ1-5; no reliable D call. V was pared by 1 base and J by 0 bases, with 11 bases between. This CDR3 spans 16 amino acids. The germline CDR1 and CDR2 sequences are SGHTS and YDEGEE. The CDR3 is CASSLFYGNSNQPQHF. DNA for the CDR3: TGTGCCAGCAGCTTGTTTTACGGGAATAGCAATCAGCCCCAGCATTTT. Based on the CDR3 plus reference TRBV5-8 and TRBJ1-5, the full variable domain is EAGVTQSPTHLIKTRGQQATLRCSPISGHTSVYWYQQALGLGLQFLLWYDEGEERNRGNFPPRFSGRQFPNYSSELNVNALELEDSALYLCASSLFYGNSNQPQHFGDGTRLSIL.